Listed below are T cell receptor beta chains from one sample, sequenced in a study of blood T cell repertoires in COVID-19. Method: immunoSEQ multiplex PCR; TCRdb's copy keeps in-frame clones and lacks some. This repertoire shows around 620,000 clones, just under 90% found once; its top ten account for 0.2% to 0.3%. The sequenced sample was peripheral blood. All receptors derive from a woman under 30 with acute or convalescent COVID-19. The CDR3 runs from the conserved cysteine through the conserved F or W. Fields, in order: D gene, clone size, J gene, V gene, CDR3 DNA, CDR3 protein. A D gene is named only where the DNA matches it firmly. Clone size appears in some rows only: once, few, many, or a class for an expanded clone.

-,-,TRBJ1-1,TRBV14,TGTGCCAGCAGCCCGTTGGGGGCCCCTATGAACACTGAAGCTTTCTTT,CASSPLGAPMNTEAFF
-,once,TRBJ1-2,TRBV27,TGTGCCAGCAGAGGGGATCCCTATGGCTACACCTTC,CASRGDPYGYTF
TRBD1,once,TRBJ1-2,TRBV4-1,TGCGCCAGCAGCCAGGGACAGGGAGGGTGGGCGAGCTATGGCTACACCTTC,CASSQGQGGWASYGYTF
-,-,TRBJ1-2,TRBV6-5,TGTGCCAGCAGTTACTCCCCGCGGGACGGTAACTATGGCTACACCTTC,CASSYSPRDGNYGYTF
TRBD2,-,TRBJ2-1,TRBV11-2,TGTGCCAGCAGCCTCCCTAGGACTAGCCTAATCAATGAGCAGTTCTTC,CASSLPRTSLINEQFF
-,-,TRBJ1-2,TRBV30,TGTGCCTGGATGTCCCCAAACTATGGCTACACCTTC,CAWMSPNYGYTF
-,-,TRBJ2-1,TRBV7-2,TGTGCCAGCAGCTTTCGGGACACCCTCTCCTACAATGAGCAGTTCTTC,CASSFRDTLSYNEQFF
TRBD1,-,TRBJ1-2,TRBV12-3/TRBV12-4,TGTGCCAGCAGGGATACAGGGGATCGAGGCTACACCTTC,CASRDTGDRGYTF
-,-,TRBJ2-2,TRBV2,TGTGCCAGCAGTGAATGGGGGCTAGCAAAGGGCACCGGGGAGCTGTTTTTT,CASSEWGLAKGTGELFF
TRBD1,once,TRBJ1-6,TRBV5-6,TGTGCCAGCAGCTCCCGGGACAGGGGAAGTAGGCAATCACCCCTCCACTTT,CASSSRDRGSRQSPLHF
-,-,TRBJ1-3,TRBV12-3/TRBV12-4,TGTGCCAGCAGTCTGGGGGGGGGAAACACCATATATTTT,CASSLGGGNTIYF
-,-,TRBJ1-1,TRBV10-3,TGTGCCATCAGTGAGTCGAGGCTCGCGGGTATGGACACTGAAGCTTTCTTT,CAISESRLAGMDTEAFF
-,-,TRBJ1-3,TRBV12-5,TGTGCTAGCGCCCCCGGGGACACCATATATTTT,CASAPGDTIYF